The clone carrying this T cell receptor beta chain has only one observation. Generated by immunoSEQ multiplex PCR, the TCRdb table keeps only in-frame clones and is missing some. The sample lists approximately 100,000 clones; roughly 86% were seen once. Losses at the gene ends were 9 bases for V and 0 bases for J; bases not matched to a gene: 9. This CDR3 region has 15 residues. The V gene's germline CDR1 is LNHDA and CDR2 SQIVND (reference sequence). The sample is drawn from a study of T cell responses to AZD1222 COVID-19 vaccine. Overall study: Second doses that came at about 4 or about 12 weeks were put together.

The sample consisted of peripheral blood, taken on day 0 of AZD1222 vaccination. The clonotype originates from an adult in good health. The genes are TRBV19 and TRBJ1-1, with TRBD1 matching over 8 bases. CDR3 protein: CASHKSGGMNTEAFF. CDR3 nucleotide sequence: TGTGCCAGCCATAAATCAGGGGGCATGAACACTGAAGCTTTCTTT.